This T cell receptor beta chain was recovered during a study of shared clonotypes between healthy human individuals. Method: immunoSEQ multiplex PCR; TCRdb's copy keeps in-frame clones and lacks some. The data hold 2 million to 3 million clones, with approximately 90% observed a single time. General study results and limits: Among donors, sharing of clonotypes was expected to be affected by sequencing depth.

The germline gives CDR1 SGHAT, CDR2 FQNNGV. V lost 0 bases, J lost 5 bases, and 8 bases stayed unmatched. The CDR3 is 19 residues long. Turning to this clone: Its antigen is as yet unknown.

The V call is TRBV11-2, the J call TRBJ2-1; TRBD2 aligns across 15 bases. The receptor's source is a man younger than 30 in good health. The sample was naive CD4+ T cells sorted from blood. The subset is: CD45RA+ positively selected. CDR3 in DNA: TGTGCCAGCAGCTTAGATGGACTAGCGGGGGGGCGGTTCCACAATGAGCAGTTCTTC. Translating gives CASSLDGLAGGRFHNEQFF.